This paragraph covers one TCR beta chain sequence. Only a few counts were recorded for this clonotype. The antigen this receptor binds is unknown. Per-nucleotide qualities are absent, and no much larger clonotype sits a single base away. This sample is part of a study of early T cells in non-severe SARS-CoV-2 infection (dated by TCRdb to the early 2020s). At the level of the whole study: Bulk RNA from unsorted whole blood was used for TCR sequencing, so alpha and beta chains could not be paired.

What the study reported, not specific to this receptor: VDJdb matching was skewed toward anti-spike CD8 responses, so virus-specific expansions were likely underestimated and private and CD4 specificities were missed.

Libraries were prepared through 5' RACE. This sample was sequenced with a NextSeq 500. To correct for sequencing error and PCR bias, the TCR library protocol tagged individual cDNA molecules with unique molecular identifiers. Both TCR alpha and beta chains were sequenced, and tight co-correlation was observed between alpha and beta sequence abundances in each sample. From the authors' description of their analysis: Decombinator V4 was used to annotate TCR sequences for V gene, J gene and CDR3. Expanded TCRs were defined as changing significantly between any two time points under a Poisson model with p below 0.0001. TCR abundances were normalised to the total number of TCRs sequenced per sample and were expressed as counts per million. VDJdb, accessed 1 November 2021, was searched for CMV, EBV and SARS-CoV-2 annotated TCRs, excluding TCRs annotated for multiple antigens. TCRdb trimmed public reads at Q25 via fastp, called clones via MiXCR and kept in-frame beta chains. Entries are consolidated by CDR3 protein sequence, retaining the most common genes and DNA. The V and J calls here are based on TCRdb, not the publication. Across this sample there are around 76,000 distinct CDR3 sequences, with 14% seen only once. The ten largest make up 3.5% to 5% of the sample.

A case-control design nested within a healthcare worker cohort in London, UK, was used, with weekly nasopharyngeal swab PCR tests and blood sampling performed. Healthcare workers were enrolled in the week of the UK lockdown, from 23 to 31 March 2020, and were followed every week for up to roughly 16 weeks. The sequencing here drew on whole blood, taken at baseline. This sequence was found in an adult who was a healthcare worker with PCR-confirmed SARS-CoV-2 infection or an uninfected control (not recorded which).

CDR3 protein: CSARTGVSYEQYF. The DNA sequence is as follows: TGCAGCGCACGAACAGGGGTCTCCTACGAGCAGTACTTC. This chain is built from TRBV29-1 and TRBJ2-7; TRBD1 agrees with 7 junctional bases. The germline V end is reduced by 7 bases and the J end by 0 bases; junction bases left unmatched: 6. There are 13 amino acids in the CDR3, from cysteine to phenylalanine inclusive. The retained sequence is limited to the CDR3, 39 bases, with the frame set at the first base. Sequences SQVTM (CDR1) and ANQGSEA (CDR2) are obtained from the germline V gene.